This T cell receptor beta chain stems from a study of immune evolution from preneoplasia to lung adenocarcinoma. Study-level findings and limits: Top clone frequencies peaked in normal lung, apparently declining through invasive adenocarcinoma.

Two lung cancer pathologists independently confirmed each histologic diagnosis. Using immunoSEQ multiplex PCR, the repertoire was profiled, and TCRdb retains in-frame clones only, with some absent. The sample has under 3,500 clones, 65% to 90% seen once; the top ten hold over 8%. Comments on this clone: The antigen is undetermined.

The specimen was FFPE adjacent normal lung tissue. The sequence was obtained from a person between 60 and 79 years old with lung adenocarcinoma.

CDR3: CASSLDGGGRYEQYF. The CDR3 DNA sequence: TGTGCCAGCAGCTTAGACGGCGGGGGGCGGTACGAGCAGTACTTC. V usage is TRBV11-2 and J usage is TRBJ2-7; 8 bases are shared with TRBD2. CDR1 is SGHAT, CDR2 FQNNGV, per germline. This CDR3 has 15 residues. After removal of 0 bases from V and 4 bases from J, the junction contained 5 bases not matched to a gene.